This entry describes one TCR beta chain. The data were taken from a study of control samples from healthy donors and cancer patients. The repertoire was sequenced with immunoSEQ multiplex PCR; TCRdb's copy has only in-frame clones and lacks some. The sample includes about 59,000 clones, 80% to 95% seen only once; the top ten take around 1.7%. The CDR3 has 13 residues. Trimming shortened V by 1 base and J by 3 bases, and 7 bases separated the two germline ends. Germline-derived CDR1 and CDR2 are SGHKS and YYEKEE (reference sequence). The specimen was PBMCs. V gene TRBV5-5 combines with J gene TRBJ1-2, with D possibly matching TRBD1 (5 bases). The TCR sequence derives from a man aged 40-55 years with colorectal cancer. CDR3 sequence: CASSLRGDYGYTF. Written as DNA, the CDR3 is TGTGCCAGCAGCTTGAGAGGGGACTATGGCTACACCTTC.